The rows below give T cell receptor beta chains drawn from one sample of a study of blood T cell repertoires in COVID-19. TCRdb's copy holds only in-frame clones and misses some; the assay was immunoSEQ multiplex PCR. The sample has roughly 190,000 clones; 80% are singletons. The sequenced material came from peripheral blood. The origin of the receptors is a man in his sixties with acute or convalescent COVID-19. Both conserved end residues are part of each CDR3. A D gene is named only where the DNA matches it firmly. Some rows mark clone size as missing; the rest say once, few, many or name a class of expanded clone.

cdr3_aa cdr3_nt j_call d_call v_call clone_size
CASSLSGQATNEKLFF TGCGCCAGCAGCTTGTCCGGACAGGCAACTAATGAAAAACTGTTTTTT TRBJ1-4 TRBD1 TRBV5-1 NA
CATSGAAEETQYF TGTGCCACCAGTGGGGCAGCCGAAGAGACCCAGTACTTC TRBJ2-5 NA TRBV24-1 NA
CATSDVGYEQYF TGTGCCACCAGTGATGTCGGCTACGAGCAGTACTTC TRBJ2-7 NA TRBV24-1 NA
CASSPKSNQPQHF TGTGCCAGTAGTCCAAAAAGCAATCAGCCCCAGCATTTT TRBJ1-5 NA TRBV19 few
CASSRASGSEETQYF TGTGCCAGCAGCCGGGCTAGCGGGAGCGAGGAGACCCAGTACTTC TRBJ2-5 TRBD2 TRBV4-2 NA
CASSLRTGVSNQPQHF TGTGCCAGCTCACTCAGGACAGGGGTTAGCAATCAGCCCCAGCATTTT TRBJ1-5 TRBD1 TRBV18 NA
CASSRRQNSYGYTF TGTGCCAGTAGCCGACGACAGAACAGTTATGGCTACACCTTC TRBJ1-2 NA TRBV19 NA
CASLASMGGTDTQYF TGTGCCAGCCTCGCGTCGATGGGCGGCACAGATACGCAGTATTTT TRBJ2-3 NA TRBV2 few
CASSYRLADYGYTF TGTGCCAGCAGTTATCGGTTGGCGGACTATGGCTACACCTTC TRBJ1-2 NA TRBV6-2/TRBV6-3 NA
CASSLGGGETQYF TGTGCTAGCAGCTTGGGGGGAGGGGAGACCCAGTACTTC TRBJ2-5 TRBD2 TRBV7-7 NA
CASSLPGADTQYF TGTGCCAGCAGCTTGCCGGGGGCAGATACGCAGTATTTT TRBJ2-3 NA TRBV11-2 once
CASSPGGHQPQHF TGTGCCAGCTCCCCAGGGGGCCATCAGCCCCAGCATTTT TRBJ1-5 TRBD1 TRBV28 NA
CASSLRLAGVGDEQFF TGTGCCAGCAGCCTGAGACTAGCGGGGGTAGGGGATGAGCAGTTCTTC TRBJ2-1 TRBD2 TRBV7-2 NA
CASSRDRGLNYGYTF TGTGCCAGTAGTAGAGACAGGGGACTAAACTATGGCTACACCTTC TRBJ1-2 TRBD1 TRBV19 NA
CASSLTGQDYEQYF TGTGCCAGCTCATTGACGGGACAGGACTACGAGCAGTACTTC TRBJ2-7 TRBD1 TRBV18 NA
CASSLGRGTDTQYF TGCGCCAGCAGCTTGGGGAGGGGCACAGATACGCAGTATTTT TRBJ2-3 NA TRBV5-1 NA
CASSSGEGVYEQYF TGTGCCAGCAGCTCCGGGGAGGGGGTCTACGAGCAGTACTTC TRBJ2-7 NA TRBV3-1/TRBV3-2 NA
CARRQGANKLFF TGTGCCAGACGACAGGGGGCGAATAAACTGTTTTTT TRBJ1-4 TRBD1 TRBV19 NA
CAISEPTGIRGDQPQHF TGTGCCATCAGTGAGCCCACAGGGATAAGGGGAGATCAGCCCCAGCATTTT TRBJ1-5 NA TRBV10-3 few
CASSVSTSGSNEQFF TGTGCCAGCAGCGTCTCAACTAGCGGGAGTAATGAGCAGTTCTTC TRBJ2-1 TRBD2 TRBV9 NA
CASSVSGLAGHNEQFF TGTGCCAGCAGCGTATCGGGACTAGCGGGACACAATGAGCAGTTCTTC TRBJ2-1 TRBD2 TRBV9 NA
CASSPAGAGTGELFF TGTGCCAGCAGCCCCGCGGGGGCGGGCACCGGGGAGCTGTTTTTT TRBJ2-2 NA TRBV5-5 NA